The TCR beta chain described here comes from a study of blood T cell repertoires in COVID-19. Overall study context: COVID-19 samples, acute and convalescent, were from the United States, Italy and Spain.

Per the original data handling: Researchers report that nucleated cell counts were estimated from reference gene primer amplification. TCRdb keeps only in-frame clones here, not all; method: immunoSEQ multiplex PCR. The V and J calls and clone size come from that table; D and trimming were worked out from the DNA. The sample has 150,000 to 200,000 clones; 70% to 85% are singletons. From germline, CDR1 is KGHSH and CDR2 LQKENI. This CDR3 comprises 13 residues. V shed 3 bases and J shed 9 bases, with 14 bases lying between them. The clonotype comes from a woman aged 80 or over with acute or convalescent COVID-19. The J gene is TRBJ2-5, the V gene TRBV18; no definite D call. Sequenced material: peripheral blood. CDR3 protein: CASSPVNARAQYF. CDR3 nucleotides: TGTGCCAGCTCACCGGTAAACGCCCGGGCCCAGTACTTC.